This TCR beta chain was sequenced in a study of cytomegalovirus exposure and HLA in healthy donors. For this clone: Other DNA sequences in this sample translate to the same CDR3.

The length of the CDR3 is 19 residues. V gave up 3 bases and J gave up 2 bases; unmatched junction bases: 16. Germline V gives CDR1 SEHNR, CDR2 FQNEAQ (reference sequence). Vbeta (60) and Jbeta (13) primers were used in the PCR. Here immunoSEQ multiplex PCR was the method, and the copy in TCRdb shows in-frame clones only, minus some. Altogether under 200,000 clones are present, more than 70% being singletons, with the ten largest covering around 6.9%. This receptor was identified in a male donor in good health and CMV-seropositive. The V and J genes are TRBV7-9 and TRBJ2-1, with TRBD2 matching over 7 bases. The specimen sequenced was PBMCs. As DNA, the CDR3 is TGTGCCAGCAGCTTGATCGGGACTAACCCTAACGTCCCCTACAATGAGCAGTTCTTC. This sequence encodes CASSLIGTNPNVPYNEQFF.